The 14 T cell receptor beta chains below come from one sample, sequenced in a study of post-analysis software for immune sequencing data. Overall study results and limits: A handful of TRBV segments appeared more often in patients than in controls, and TRBV5-6, TRBV5-1 and TRBV20-1 were among these.

These TCRs' antigens remain unknown. The TCR beta cDNA libraries carried unique molecular identifiers. A single record per CDR3 protein comes from TCRdb applying MiXCR to the PCR reads. The sample carries roughly 430,000 distinct CDR3 sequences, approximately 37% recorded once. Sample: blood. Every receptor here comes from a girl aged 2-10 years with multiple sclerosis.

This clonotype appeared a few times. The V and J genes are TRBV3-1 and TRBJ2-7, with D perhaps TRBD2 (5 bases). The V end was cut by 6 bases, the J end by 6 bases, with 15 bases between. Germline V gene data show CDR1 as LGHDT and CDR2 as YNNKEL (reference sequence). This CDR3 has 13 residues. The CDR3 here is CASSRVGGSEQYF. CDR3 DNA sequence: TGTGCCAGCAGTCGAGTCGGAGGTTCCGAGCAGTACTTC.

There are a few counts of this clonotype. The J gene is TRBJ2-1, the V gene TRBV4-1; TRBD1 agrees at 9 bases. V trimming: 5 bases; J trimming: 7 bases; junction bases outside the gene matches: 6. Germline V gene data show CDR1 as MGHRA and CDR2 as YSYEKL. The CDR3 runs 14 residues. The CDR3 loop reads CASSDRGSWNEQFF. The CDR3 DNA reads TGCGCCAGCAGCGACAGGGGGAGTTGGAATGAGCAGTTCTTC.

This rearrangement joins TRBV4-1 to TRBJ1-5, with D hard to call. The ends were cut back, 2 bases at V and 3 bases at J, with 14 bases in the middle. The CDR3 is 16 residues long. Germline V gene sequence: CDR1 MGHRA, CDR2 YSYEKL. CDR3 DNA: TGCGCCAGCAGCCAATCCCTGGGCAGGACCAATCAGCCCCAGCATTTT. Its protein product is CASSQSLGRTNQPQHF.

Remarks on this clonotype: With a much larger clone just one base away, this may be a read error. The V call is TRBV6-5, the J call TRBJ1-2, with 7 bases identical to TRBD1. The germline V gene has CDR1 MNHEY and CDR2 SVGAGI. This CDR3 has 14 amino acids. The CDR3 region is CASSRDRSSYGNTF. The CDR3 DNA follows: TGTGCCAGCAGTCGGGACAGAAGCTCCTATGGCAACACCTTC.

This clonotype was seen a single time. A read error may produce the germline difference seen at one junction end. The V and J genes are TRBV24-1 and TRBJ1-5; 9 nucleotides match TRBD1. CDR1 and CDR2 from the germline V gene are KGHDR and SFDVKD. This CDR3 spans 17 amino acids. In DNA form, the CDR3 reads TGTGCCACCAGTGGCCGGGACAGGGACGGTGGCAATCAGCCCCGGCATTTT. Translated: CATSGRDRDGGNQPRHF.

The rearrangement uses TRBV28 and TRBJ2-1; weak D call: TRBD1 (5 bases). The V gene's germline CDR1 is MDHEN and CDR2 SYDVKM. The CDR3 runs 15 residues. V was clipped by 1 base and J by 4 bases, with 11 bases between them. CDR3 in amino acids: CASSLFQGPYNEQFF. CDR3 nucleotides: TGTGCCAGCAGTTTATTCCAGGGCCCGTACAATGAGCAGTTCTTC.

This clonotype has more than one count but fewer than ten. The chain recombines TRBV2 with TRBJ2-5; 10 bases fit TRBD2. The V gene's germline CDR1 is SNHLY and CDR2 FYNNEI. V gave up 4 bases and J gave up 2 bases; unmatched junction bases: 13. The CDR3 has 18 residues. CDR3 region: CASSGVGSGRVMQETQYF. The CDR3 DNA sequence: TGTGCCAGCAGTGGGGTTGGGAGCGGGAGGGTGATGCAAGAGACCCAGTACTTC.

The chain has TRBV20-1 and TRBJ1-6; D remains unclear. The length of the CDR3 is 15 residues. Deletions cut 3 bases from V and 9 bases from J, with 18 bases between. Per germline, CDR1 DFQATT and CDR2 SNEGSKA (reference sequence). The chain's CDR3 is CSASWEGLGFSPLHF. CDR3 bases: TGCAGTGCTAGTTGGGAGGGTCTTGGTTTTTCACCCCTCCACTTT.

There are a few counts of this clonotype. The CDR3 is CASILAGTQETQYF. In DNA, the CDR3 is TGTGCCAGCATTCTAGCGGGAACTCAAGAGACCCAGTACTTC. The gene calls are TRBV12-3 or TRBV12-4 and TRBJ2-5; 9 bases map to TRBD2. Germline trimming cut 7 bases from V and 2 bases from J; bases unmatched to any gene: 5. This CDR3 comprises 14 residues.

The chain is built from TRBV20-1 and TRBJ2-7; D unclear. The V gene's germline CDR1 is DFQATT and CDR2 SNEGSKA (reference sequence). The CDR3 runs to 16 residues. V shed 1 base and J shed 2 bases, with 18 bases lying between them. The CDR3 DNA reads TGCAGTGCTAGAGGAGTCCAAAGTGTGAGGCCCTACGAGCAGTACTTC. This encodes CSARGVQSVRPYEQYF.

This clonotype was found once. This chain joins TRBV2 and TRBJ1-2; D is unresolved. This CDR3 is 15 amino acids long. Trimming took 4 bases from V and 0 from J, leaving 12 bases between them. Per germline, CDR1 SNHLY and CDR2 FYNNEI. The CDR3 region has the DNA TGTGCCAGCAGTGGGGGTCGCAGTACTAACTATGGCTACACCTTC. Residues: CASSGGRSTNYGYTF.

The rearrangement links TRBV20-1 to TRBJ2-1, with D unresolved. The germline V gene encodes CDR1 DFQATT and CDR2 SNEGSKA (reference sequence). CDR3 length: 15 residues. The germline V and J ends were trimmed by 2 bases and 7 bases, with 18 bases remaining between them. The CDR3 nucleotides read TGCAGTGCTAGAAAACCGGGCCGCATAGGGAATGAGCAGTTCTTC. It codes for CSARKPGRIGNEQFF.

This clonotype was detected only once. The chain joins TRBV5-1 to TRBJ1-3, with a possible D match to TRBD1 (5 bases). The V gene's germline CDR1 is SGHRS and CDR2 YFSETQ. The CDR3 loop spans 16 amino acids. Trimming stripped 0 bases from V and 0 bases from J, with 10 bases between. Written as DNA, the CDR3 is TGCGCCAGCAGCTTGGGGTCCAGGGCCTCTGGAAACACCATATATTTT. Amino acid sequence: CASSLGSRASGNTIYF. The complete variable domain, with remaining parts taken from reference TRBV5-1 and TRBJ1-3, reads KAGVTQTPRYLIKTRGQQVTLSCSPISGHRSVSWYQQTPGQGLQFLFEYFSETQRNKGNFPGRFSGRQFSNSRSEMNVSTLELGDSALYLCASSLGSRASGNTIYFGEGSWLTVV.

This rearrangement joins TRBV20-1 to TRBJ2-1; 12 bases match TRBD2. V lost 2 bases and J lost 4; bases outside the gene matches: 3. The CDR3 contains 15 residues. Germline assignment: CDR1 DFQATT and CDR2 SNEGSKA (reference sequence). The CDR3 coding sequence is TGCAGTGCTAGAAAGACTAGCGGGGGTTACAATGAGCAGTTCTTC. Its translation: CSARKTSGGYNEQFF.